This TCR beta chain was identified in a study of monozygotic twins with cystic fibrosis. CDR3 length: 14 residues. The V end was cut by 6 bases, the J end by 5 bases, with 20 bases between. In germline, CDR1 is SQVTM, CDR2 ANQGSEA. The data were produced by immunoSEQ multiplex PCR, yet TCRdb's version contains in-frame clones alone and is incomplete. This table has fewer than 30,000 clones, around four fifths appearing once. The chain has TRBV29-1 and TRBJ2-7, with D unresolved. The specimen was blood. The receptor was isolated from a girl aged 2-15 years with cystic fibrosis. CDR3 nucleotide sequence: TGCAGCGTGGGCACCCGGATGGATTCTAACGAGCAGTACTTC. Translation gives CSVGTRMDSNEQYF.